Shown below are 21 T cell receptor beta chains from a single sample sequenced in a study of CD8+ T cells in alopecia areata. Treatment denoted: oral pan-JAK inhibitor, 5-10 mg twice daily. Extracted RNA was reverse transcribed into cDNA, the sequencing template. TCRdb keeps only in-frame clones here, not all; method: immunoSEQ multiplex PCR. The table includes approximately 130,000 clones, around 63% detected once. The material was CD4+ T cells sorted from blood, obtained at week 4, from a patient treated with tofacitinib. These TCRs come from a human donor with alopecia areata.

The chain uses TRBV5-4 and TRBJ2-5; possibly TRBD2 for D (6 bases). The CDR3 contains 16 residues. Trimming stripped 6 bases from V and 1 base from J, with 19 bases between. In germline, CDR1 is SGHNT, CDR2 YYREEE (reference sequence). CDR3 bases: TGTGCCAGCAACACCAATCCTAGCGAACTCCAAGAGACCCAGTACTTC. It is translated as CASNTNPSELQETQYF.

This clone was observed a handful of times. V is TRBV5-1 and J is TRBJ2-5; 8 bases fit TRBD1. The germline V gene has CDR1 SGHRS and CDR2 YFSETQ. V shed 0 bases and J 2 bases; nucleotides not matched to a gene: 0. The CDR3 runs to 14 residues. CDR3 residues: CASSLGQGQETQYF. In nucleotides, the CDR3 is TGCGCCAGCAGCTTGGGACAGGGGCAAGAGACCCAGTACTTC.

This chain connects TRBV29-1 to TRBJ1-4; TRBD1 might be the D (5 bases). The V end was cut by 4 bases, the J end by 4 bases, with 10 bases between. The CDR3 length is 13 residues. In germline, CDR1 is SQVTM, CDR2 ANQGSEA. As DNA, the CDR3 is TGCAGCGTTGCGCGGGGGGTTAATGAAAAACTGTTTTTT. Translated: CSVARGVNEKLFF.

CDR3 loop: CACSIHGYTF. CDR3 nucleotides: TGTGCCTGCAGTATTCATGGCTACACCTTC. V gene TRBV30 combines with J gene TRBJ1-2; no reliable D call. This CDR3 contains 10 residues. Germline CDR1 reads GTSNPN; CDR2 reads SVGIG (reference sequence). The V and J ends lost 6 bases and 6 bases respectively, with 8 bases between them.

The J gene is TRBJ1-2, the V gene TRBV7-2; TRBD1 is a possible D gene (5 bases). The V end lost 3 bases, the J end lost 4 bases, and 12 bases lay between the germline ends. The CDR3 totals 14 residues. The germline V gene encodes CDR1 SGHTA and CDR2 FQGNSA. For the CDR3, the DNA is TGTGCCAGCAGCTTGGAAGGAGGGGCCTATGGCTACACCTTC. Translated: CASSLEGGAYGYTF.

The chain recombines TRBV25-1 with TRBJ1-2; D is ambiguous. CDR3 length equals 15 residues. From germline, CDR1 is MGHDK and CDR2 SYGVNS. V gave up 2 bases and J gave up 5 bases, with 15 bases separating them. CDR3: CASSEEGAPLYGYTF. The CDR3 nucleotides read TGTGCCAGCAGTGAAGAGGGAGCGCCTTTATATGGCTACACCTTC.

The V call is TRBV5-6, the J call TRBJ1-2; D remains ambiguous. This CDR3 contains 12 residues. Germline V gene sequence: CDR1 SGHDT, CDR2 YYEEEE. V gave up 2 bases and J gave up 7 bases, with 9 bases separating them. CDR3: CASSLERGGYTF. Here the CDR3 DNA reads TGTGCCAGCAGCTTAGAGAGAGGTGGCTACACCTTC.

This chain connects TRBV4-1 to TRBJ1-1, with D possibly matching TRBD1 (5 bases). V lost 1 base and J lost 0, with 6 bases in between. The germline V gene has CDR1 MGHRA and CDR2 YSYEKL. This CDR3 has 14 amino acids. The CDR3 DNA follows: TGCGCCAGCAGCCAAGGGGGCCTGAACACTGAAGCTTTCTTT. Amino acid sequence: CASSQGGLNTEAFF.

This clone appeared a single time. The chain employs TRBV11-2 and TRBJ2-1; perhaps TRBD1 as D (6 bases). CDR1 is SGHAT, CDR2 FQNNGV, per germline. V was trimmed by 5 bases and J by 12 bases, leaving 11 bases between them. The CDR3 sequence is 11 residues long. The CDR3 spells CASSPSDRQFF. In DNA form, the CDR3 reads TGTGCCAGCAGCCCATCGGACAGGCAGTTCTTC.

This clone has a single count. The chain recombines TRBV2 with TRBJ1-2; 8 nucleotides match TRBD1. The germline CDR1 and CDR2 sequences are SNHLY and FYNNEI. V shed 5 bases, J shed 5 bases, and the junction held 7 bases outside the gene matches. CDR3 length equals 14 residues. As DNA, the CDR3 is TGTGCCAGCAGTCCCCAGGGGGCGGAATATGGCTACACCTTC. This encodes CASSPQGAEYGYTF.

This clone appeared a few times. CDR3 sequence: CSVARSGGTDTQYF. The CDR3 DNA is TGCAGCGTTGCGCGGTCAGGGGGCACAGATACGCAGTATTTT. The chain has TRBV29-1 and TRBJ2-3, with D possibly matching TRBD1 (6 bases). V lost 4 bases, J lost 1 base, and 12 bases lay in between. This CDR3 contains 14 residues. The germline V gene encodes CDR1 SQVTM and CDR2 ANQGSEA.

This chain connects TRBV7-9 to TRBJ2-4; 8 nucleotides match TRBD2. The junction had 11 bases not matched to a gene; V was cut back by 6 bases and J by 7 bases. CDR3 length: 15 amino acids. The V gene's germline CDR1 is SEHNR and CDR2 FQNEAQ (reference sequence). The CDR3 region has the DNA TGTGCCAGCAGTTCCCCGGGACTAGTCACGAACATTCAGTACTTC. Its protein is CASSSPGLVTNIQYF.

V and J are TRBV4-2 and TRBJ2-3; D not certain. The V end was cut by 2 bases, the J end by 4 bases, with 25 bases between. The germline gives CDR1 LGHNA, CDR2 YNFKEQ. CDR3 length: 19 amino acids. The CDR3 bases are TGTGCCAGCAGCCAATCGGCGAGGTCAACGACCGCCGAGCCAGATACGCAGTATTTT. Its protein product is CASSQSARSTTAEPDTQYF.

This clone was detected a few times. The chain has TRBV13 and TRBJ2-1; D is possibly TRBD2 (5 bases). CDR1 and CDR2 from the germline V gene are PRHDT and FYEKMQ (reference sequence). The V and J ends lost 1 base and 5 bases respectively, with 9 bases between them. The CDR3 covers 14 residues. The CDR3 loop reads CASSLETTNNEQFF. The DNA of the CDR3 is TGTGCCAGCAGCTTAGAGACTACTAACAATGAGCAGTTCTTC.

The gene calls are TRBV29-1 and TRBJ2-5; D is uncertain. The germline CDR1 and CDR2 sequences are SQVTM and ANQGSEA. This CDR3 spans 14 amino acids. Trimming removed 4 bases from V and 0 bases from J, with 12 bases in between. The CDR3 here is CSVGVGGYQETQYF. The DNA of the CDR3 is TGCAGCGTTGGTGTAGGCGGATACCAAGAGACCCAGTACTTC.

This rearrangement joins TRBV5-1 to TRBJ2-2, with D perhaps TRBD1 (6 bases). The germline gives CDR1 SGHRS, CDR2 YFSETQ. The CDR3 runs to 15 residues. The V end lost 4 bases, the J end lost 1 base, and 11 bases lay between the germline ends. Here the CDR3 DNA reads TGCGCCAGCAGCCAAACACAGGGGAACACCGGGGAGCTGTTTTTT. Encoded protein: CASSQTQGNTGELFF.

The rearrangement joins TRBV9 to TRBJ2-3; 13 positions agree with TRBD2. CDR3 size: 16 residues. V shed 3 bases and J 3 bases; nucleotides not matched to a gene: 4. Germline assignment: CDR1 SGDLS and CDR2 YYNGEE. CDR3 region: CASSARLAGGTDTQYF. The CDR3 DNA reads TGTGCCAGCAGCGCCAGACTAGCGGGGGGAACAGATACGCAGTATTTT.

The gene calls are TRBV5-6 and TRBJ2-3, with 7 bases lining up with TRBD1. This CDR3 contains 16 residues. The germline gives CDR1 SGHDT, CDR2 YYEEEE. V dropped 2 bases and J dropped 1; count of bases not matched to a gene: 7. The CDR3 spells CASSLNRGDGTDTQYF. The CDR3 nucleotides read TGTGCCAGCAGCTTAAACAGGGGAGACGGCACAGATACGCAGTATTTT.

V gene TRBV7-9 combines with J gene TRBJ2-7; D uncertain. The germline V gene encodes CDR1 SEHNR and CDR2 FQNEAQ (reference sequence). CDR3 length: 11 residues. Trimming removed 5 bases at V and 3 bases at J, with 5 bases between. This CDR3 is CASSPYYEQYF. In DNA form, the CDR3 reads TGTGCCAGCAGCCCGTACTACGAGCAGTACTTC. Complete variable domain (other parts from reference TRBV7-9 and TRBJ2-7): DTGVSQNPRHKITKRGQNVTFRCDPISEHNRLYWYRQTLGQGPEFLTYFQNEAQLEKSRLLSDRFSAERPKGSFSTLEIQRTEQGDSAMYLCASSPYYEQYFGPGTRLTVT.

The rearrangement links TRBV9 to TRBJ2-5; D may match TRBD1 or TRBD2 (5 bases each). Germline CDR1 and CDR2: SGDLS and YYNGEE. The CDR3 has 14 residues. Trimming removed 2 bases from V and 7 bases from J, with 15 bases in between. The DNA for the CDR3 is TGTGCCAGCAGCGTCCACAGCGGTGGGGGGACCCAGTACTTC. Protein sequence: CASSVHSGGGTQYF.

This clone was recorded a few times. V usage is TRBV4-3 and J usage is TRBJ2-3; D remains ambiguous. CDR3 length: 15 residues. Trimming removed 0 bases from V and 4 bases from J, with 11 bases in between. The germline V gene encodes CDR1 LGHNA and CDR2 YSLEER. CDR3 DNA: TGCGCCAGCAGCCAAGATAGCTATACTGCAGATACGCAGTATTTT. Protein product: CASSQDSYTADTQYF.